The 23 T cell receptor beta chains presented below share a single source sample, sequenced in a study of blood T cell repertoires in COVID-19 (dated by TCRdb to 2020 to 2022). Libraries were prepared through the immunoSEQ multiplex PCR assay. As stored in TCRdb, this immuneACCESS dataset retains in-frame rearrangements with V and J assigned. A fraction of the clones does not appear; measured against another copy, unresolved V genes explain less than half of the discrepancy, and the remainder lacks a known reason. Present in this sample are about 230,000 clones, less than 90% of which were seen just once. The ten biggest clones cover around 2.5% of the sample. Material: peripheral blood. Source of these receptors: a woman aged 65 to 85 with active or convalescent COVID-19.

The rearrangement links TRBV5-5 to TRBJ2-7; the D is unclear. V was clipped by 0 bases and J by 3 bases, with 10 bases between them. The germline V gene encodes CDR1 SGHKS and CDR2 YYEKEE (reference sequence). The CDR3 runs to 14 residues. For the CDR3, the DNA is TGTGCCAGCAGCTTGGCCTCTCATAGCTACGAGCAGTACTTC. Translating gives CASSLASHSYEQYF.

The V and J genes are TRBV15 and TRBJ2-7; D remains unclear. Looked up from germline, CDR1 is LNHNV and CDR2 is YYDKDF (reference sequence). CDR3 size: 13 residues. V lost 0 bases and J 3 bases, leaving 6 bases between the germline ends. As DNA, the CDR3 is TGTGCCACCAGCAGAGACCCAAACTACGAGCAGTACTTC. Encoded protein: CATSRDPNYEQYF.

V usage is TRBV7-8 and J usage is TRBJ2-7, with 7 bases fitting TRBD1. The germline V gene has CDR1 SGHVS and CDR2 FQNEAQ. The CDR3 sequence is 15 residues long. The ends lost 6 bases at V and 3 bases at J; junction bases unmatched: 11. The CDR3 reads CASRDGSQGLYEQYF. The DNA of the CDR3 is TGTGCCAGCAGAGACGGGTCACAGGGGCTCTACGAGCAGTACTTC.

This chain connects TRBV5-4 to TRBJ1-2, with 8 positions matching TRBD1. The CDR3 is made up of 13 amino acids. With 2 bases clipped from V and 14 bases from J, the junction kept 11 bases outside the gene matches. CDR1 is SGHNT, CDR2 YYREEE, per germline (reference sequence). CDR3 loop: CASSLAGQEGRTF. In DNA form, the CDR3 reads TGTGCCAGCAGCTTAGCGGGACAGGAGGGGAGGACCTTC. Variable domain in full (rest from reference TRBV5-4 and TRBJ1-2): ETGVTQSPTHLIKTRGQQVTLRCSSQSGHNTVSWYQQALGQGPQFIFQYYREEENGRGNFPPRFSGLQFPNYSSELNVNALELDDSALYLCASSLAGQEGRTFGSGTRLTVV.

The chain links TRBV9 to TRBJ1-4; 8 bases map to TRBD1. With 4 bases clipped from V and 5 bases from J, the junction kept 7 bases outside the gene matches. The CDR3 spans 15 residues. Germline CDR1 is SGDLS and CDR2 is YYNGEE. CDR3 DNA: TGTGCCAGCAGCTACCGACAGGGGTTGAATGAAAAACTGTTTTTT. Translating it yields CASSYRQGLNEKLFF.

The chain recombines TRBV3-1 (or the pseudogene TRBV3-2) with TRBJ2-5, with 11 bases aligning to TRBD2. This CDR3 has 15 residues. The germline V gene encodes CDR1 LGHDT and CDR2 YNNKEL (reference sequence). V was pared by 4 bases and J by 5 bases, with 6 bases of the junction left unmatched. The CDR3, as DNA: TGTGCCAGCAGCCTGACGGGACTAGCGGAGGAGACCCAGTACTTC. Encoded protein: CASSLTGLAEETQYF.

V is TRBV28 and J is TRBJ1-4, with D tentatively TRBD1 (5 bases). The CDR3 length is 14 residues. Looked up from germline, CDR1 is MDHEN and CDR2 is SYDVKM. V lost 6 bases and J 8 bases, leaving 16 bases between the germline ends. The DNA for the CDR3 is TGTGCCAGCAGGTCCGCAGGGTTCCGGGAAAAACTGTTTTTT. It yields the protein CASRSAGFREKLFF. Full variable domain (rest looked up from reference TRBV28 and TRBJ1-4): DVKVTQSSRYLVKRTGEKVFLECVQDMDHENMFWYRQDPGLGLRLIYFSYDVKMKEKGDIPEGYSVSREKKERFSLILESASTNQTSMYLCASRSAGFREKLFFGSGTQLSVL.

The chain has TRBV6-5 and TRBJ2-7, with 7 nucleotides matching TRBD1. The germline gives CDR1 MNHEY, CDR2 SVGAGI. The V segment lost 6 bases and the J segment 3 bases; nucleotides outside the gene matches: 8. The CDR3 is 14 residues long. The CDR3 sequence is CASSQGTANYEQYF. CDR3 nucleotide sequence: TGTGCCAGCAGCCAGGGGACAGCAAACTACGAGCAGTACTTC.

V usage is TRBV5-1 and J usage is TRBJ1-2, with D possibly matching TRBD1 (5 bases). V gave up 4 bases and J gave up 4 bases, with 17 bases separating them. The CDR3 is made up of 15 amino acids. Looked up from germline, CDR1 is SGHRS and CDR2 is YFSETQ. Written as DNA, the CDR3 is TGCGCCAGCAGCCCGGGGACTCTAAGAGGCTATGGCTACACCTTC. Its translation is CASSPGTLRGYGYTF.

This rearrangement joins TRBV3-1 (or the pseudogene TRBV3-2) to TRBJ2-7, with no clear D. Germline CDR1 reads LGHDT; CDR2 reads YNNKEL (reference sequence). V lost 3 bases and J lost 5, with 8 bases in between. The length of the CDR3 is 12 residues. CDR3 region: CASSHGVHEQYF. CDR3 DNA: TGTGCCAGCAGCCACGGAGTACACGAGCAGTACTTC.

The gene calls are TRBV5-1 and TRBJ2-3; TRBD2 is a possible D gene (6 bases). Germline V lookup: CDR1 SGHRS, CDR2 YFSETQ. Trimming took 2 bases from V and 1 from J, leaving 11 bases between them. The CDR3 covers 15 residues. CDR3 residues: CASSFAGPGTDTQYF. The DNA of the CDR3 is TGCGCCAGCAGCTTCGCGGGGCCCGGCACAGATACGCAGTATTTT.

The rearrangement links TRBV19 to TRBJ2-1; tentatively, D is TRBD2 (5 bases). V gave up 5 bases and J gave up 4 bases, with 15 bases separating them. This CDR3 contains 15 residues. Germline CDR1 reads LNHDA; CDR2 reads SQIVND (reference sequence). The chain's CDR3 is CASSLGLSSYNEQFF. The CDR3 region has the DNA TGTGCCAGTAGTCTCGGACTTAGCTCATACAATGAGCAGTTCTTC.

This chain's CDR3 is CATSRDRDGEKLFF. CDR3 DNA sequence: TGTGCCACCAGCCGGGACAGGGACGGTGAAAAACTGTTTTTT. This chain links TRBV15 with TRBJ1-4, with 9 bases aligning to TRBD1. The CDR3 extends over 14 amino acids. The junction had 5 bases not matched to a gene; V was cut back by 5 bases and J by 7 bases. The germline V gene encodes CDR1 LNHNV and CDR2 YYDKDF (reference sequence).

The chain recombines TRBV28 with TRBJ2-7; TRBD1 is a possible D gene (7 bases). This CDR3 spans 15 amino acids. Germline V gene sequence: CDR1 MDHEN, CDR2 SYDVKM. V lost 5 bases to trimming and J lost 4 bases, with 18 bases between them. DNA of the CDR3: TGTGCCAGCAGTGTGGCGGGACAGTACTTTTACGAGCAGTACTTC. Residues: CASSVAGQYFYEQYF.

In DNA, the CDR3 is TGTGCCAGCAGCGCGGGGTTGGCGGGAGCAGATACGCAGTATTTT. Translated: CASSAGLAGADTQYF. V usage is TRBV11-2 and J usage is TRBJ2-3; TRBD2 matches at 7 bases. V gave up 5 bases and J gave up 4 bases; unmatched junction bases: 9. This CDR3 is built from 15 residues. Germline V CDR1 and CDR2: SGHAT, FQNNGV.

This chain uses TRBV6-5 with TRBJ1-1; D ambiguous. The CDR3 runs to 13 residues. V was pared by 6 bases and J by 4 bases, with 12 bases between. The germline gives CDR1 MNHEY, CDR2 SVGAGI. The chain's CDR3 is CASRLPTGTEAFF. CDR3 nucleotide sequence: TGTGCCAGCAGACTACCGACTGGCACTGAAGCTTTCTTT.

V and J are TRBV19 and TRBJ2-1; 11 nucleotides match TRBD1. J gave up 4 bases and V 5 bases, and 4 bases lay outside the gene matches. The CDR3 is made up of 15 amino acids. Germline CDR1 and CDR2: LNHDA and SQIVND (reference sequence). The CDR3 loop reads CASSFGQGAYNEQFF. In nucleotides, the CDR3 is TGTGCCAGTAGTTTTGGACAGGGGGCATACAATGAGCAGTTCTTC.

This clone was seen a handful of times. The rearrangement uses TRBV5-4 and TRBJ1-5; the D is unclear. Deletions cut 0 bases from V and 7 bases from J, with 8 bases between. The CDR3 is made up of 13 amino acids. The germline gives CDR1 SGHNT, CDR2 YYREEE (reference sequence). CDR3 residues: CASSLGGDQPQHF. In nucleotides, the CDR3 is TGTGCCAGCAGCTTGGGGGGAGACCAGCCCCAGCATTTT.

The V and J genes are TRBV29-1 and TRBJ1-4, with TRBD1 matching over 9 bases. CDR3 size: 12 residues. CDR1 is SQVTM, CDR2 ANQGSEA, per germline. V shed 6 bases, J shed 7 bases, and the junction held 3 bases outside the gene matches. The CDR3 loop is CSVTGGGEKLFF. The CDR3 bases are TGCAGCGTGACAGGGGGAGGTGAAAAACTGTTTTTT.

The CDR3, as DNA: TGCGCCAGCAGCGAACGACTAGCGGGAGGGGCCGGGGAGCTGTTTTTT. Translation gives CASSERLAGGAGELFF. The rearrangement links TRBV10-1 to TRBJ2-2, with 14 nucleotides matching TRBD2. Germline CDR1 reads WNHNN; CDR2 reads SYGVQD (reference sequence). V gave up 6 bases and J gave up 6 bases; unmatched junction bases: 6. This CDR3 is 16 amino acids long.

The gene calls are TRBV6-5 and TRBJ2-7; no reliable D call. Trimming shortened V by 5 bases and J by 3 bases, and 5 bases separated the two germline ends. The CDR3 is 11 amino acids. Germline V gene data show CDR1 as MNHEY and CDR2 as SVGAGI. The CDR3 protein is CASSINYEQYF. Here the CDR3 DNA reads TGTGCCAGCAGTATAAACTACGAGCAGTACTTC.

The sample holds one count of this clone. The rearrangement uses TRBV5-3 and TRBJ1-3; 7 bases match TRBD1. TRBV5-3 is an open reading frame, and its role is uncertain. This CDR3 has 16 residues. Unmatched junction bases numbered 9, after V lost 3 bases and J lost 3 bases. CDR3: CARSSTTGKFGNTIYF. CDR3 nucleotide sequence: TGTGCCAGAAGCTCGACGACAGGGAAGTTTGGAAACACCATATATTTT.

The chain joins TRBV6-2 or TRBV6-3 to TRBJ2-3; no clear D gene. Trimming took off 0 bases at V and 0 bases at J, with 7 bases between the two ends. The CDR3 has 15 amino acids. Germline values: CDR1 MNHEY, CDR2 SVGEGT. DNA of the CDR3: TGTGCCAGCAGTTACTCTCGCGTTAGCACAGATACGCAGTATTTT. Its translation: CASSYSRVSTDTQYF.